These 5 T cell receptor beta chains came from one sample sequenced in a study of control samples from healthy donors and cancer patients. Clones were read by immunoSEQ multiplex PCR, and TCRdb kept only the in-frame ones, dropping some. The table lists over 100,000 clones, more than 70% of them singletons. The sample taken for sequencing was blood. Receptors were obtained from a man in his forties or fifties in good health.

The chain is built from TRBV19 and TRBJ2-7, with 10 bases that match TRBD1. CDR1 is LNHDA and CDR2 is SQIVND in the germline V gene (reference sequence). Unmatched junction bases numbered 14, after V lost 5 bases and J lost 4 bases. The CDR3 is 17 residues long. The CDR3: CASSFTLGQGVGYEQYF. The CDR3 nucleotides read TGTGCCAGTAGTTTTACCCTTGGACAGGGGGTTGGATACGAGCAGTACTTC.

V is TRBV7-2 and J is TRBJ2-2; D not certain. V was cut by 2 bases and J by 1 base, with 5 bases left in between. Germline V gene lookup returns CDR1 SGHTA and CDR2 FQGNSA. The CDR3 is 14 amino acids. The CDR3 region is CASSLIKNTGELFF. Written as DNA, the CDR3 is TGTGCCAGCAGCTTAATCAAGAACACCGGGGAGCTGTTTTTT. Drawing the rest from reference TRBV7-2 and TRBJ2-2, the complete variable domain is GAGVSQSPSNKVTEKGKDVELRCDPISGHTALYWYRQSLGQGLEFLIYFQGNSAPDKSGLPSDRFSAERTGGSVSTLTIQRTQQEDSAVYLCASSLIKNTGELFFGEGSRLTVL.

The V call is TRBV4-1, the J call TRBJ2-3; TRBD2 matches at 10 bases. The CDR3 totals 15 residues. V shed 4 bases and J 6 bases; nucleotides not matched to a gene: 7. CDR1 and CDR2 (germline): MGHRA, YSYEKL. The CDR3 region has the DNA TGCGCCAGCAGCCTAAGCGGGGGGGGACCCGATACGCAGTATTTT. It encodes CASSLSGGGPDTQYF.

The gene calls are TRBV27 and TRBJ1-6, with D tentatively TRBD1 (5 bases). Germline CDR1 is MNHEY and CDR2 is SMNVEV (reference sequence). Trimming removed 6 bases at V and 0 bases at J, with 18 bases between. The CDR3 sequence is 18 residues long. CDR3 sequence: CASRFRAPGSSYNSPLHF. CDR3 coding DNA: TGTGCCAGCAGATTTAGGGCCCCAGGGAGCTCCTATAATTCACCCCTCCACTTT.

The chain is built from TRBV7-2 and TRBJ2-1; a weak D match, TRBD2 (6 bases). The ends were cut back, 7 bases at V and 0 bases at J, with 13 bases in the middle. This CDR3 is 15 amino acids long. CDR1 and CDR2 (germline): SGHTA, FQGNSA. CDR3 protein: CASTWAGSSYNEQFF. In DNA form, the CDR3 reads TGTGCCAGCACCTGGGCGGGGAGCTCCTACAATGAGCAGTTCTTC.